This T cell receptor beta chain was documented in a study of shared clonotypes between healthy human individuals. It was at deep level that the assay was run. Sequencing was performed with immunoSEQ multiplex PCR; in TCRdb, only in-frame clones are kept and a portion is missing. Among some 500,000 clones listed, about 80% were seen once. This CDR3 region has 13 residues. V was pared by 8 bases and J by 3 bases, with 14 bases between. Sequences were obtained from PBMCs. The TCR sequence derives from a woman aged 40 to 55 in good health. Some clones in this sample may be carry-over from other donors' samples. The V call is TRBV5-3, the J call TRBJ1-1, with D uncertain. TRBV5-3 is labeled an ORF, and its function is uncertain. The CDR3 coding sequence is TGTGCCAGCACCCGGACCGAGTACACTGAAGCTTTCTTT. It translates to CASTRTEYTEAFF.